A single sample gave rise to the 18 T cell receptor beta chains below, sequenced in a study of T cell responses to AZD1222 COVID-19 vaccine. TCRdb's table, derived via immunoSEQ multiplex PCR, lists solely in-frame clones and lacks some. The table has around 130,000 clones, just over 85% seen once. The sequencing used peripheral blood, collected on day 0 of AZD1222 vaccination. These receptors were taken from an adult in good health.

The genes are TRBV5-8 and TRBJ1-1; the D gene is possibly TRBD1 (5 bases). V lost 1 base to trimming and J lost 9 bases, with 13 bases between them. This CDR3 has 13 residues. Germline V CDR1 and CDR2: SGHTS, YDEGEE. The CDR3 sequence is CASSLLQAGKAFF. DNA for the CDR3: TGTGCCAGCAGCTTGTTACAGGCTGGGAAAGCTTTCTTT.

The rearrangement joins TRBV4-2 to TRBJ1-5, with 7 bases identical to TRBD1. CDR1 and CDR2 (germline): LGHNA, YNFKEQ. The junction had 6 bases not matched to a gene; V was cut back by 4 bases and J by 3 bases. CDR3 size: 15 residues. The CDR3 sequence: CASSPDGQDNQPQHF. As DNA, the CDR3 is TGTGCCAGCAGCCCAGACGGACAGGACAATCAGCCCCAGCATTTT.

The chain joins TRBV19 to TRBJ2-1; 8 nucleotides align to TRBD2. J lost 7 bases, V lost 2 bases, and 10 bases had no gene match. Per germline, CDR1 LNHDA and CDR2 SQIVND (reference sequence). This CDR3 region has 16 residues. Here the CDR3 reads CASSILAGQFSNEQFF. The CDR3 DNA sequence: TGTGCCAGTAGTATATTAGCGGGACAATTTTCTAATGAGCAGTTCTTC.

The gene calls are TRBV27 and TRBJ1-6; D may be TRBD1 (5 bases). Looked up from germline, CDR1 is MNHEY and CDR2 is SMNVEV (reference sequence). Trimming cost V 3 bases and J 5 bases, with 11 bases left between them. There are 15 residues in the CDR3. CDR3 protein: CASSFSGWDNSPLHF. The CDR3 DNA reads TGTGCCAGCAGTTTTTCAGGGTGGGATAATTCACCCCTCCACTTT.

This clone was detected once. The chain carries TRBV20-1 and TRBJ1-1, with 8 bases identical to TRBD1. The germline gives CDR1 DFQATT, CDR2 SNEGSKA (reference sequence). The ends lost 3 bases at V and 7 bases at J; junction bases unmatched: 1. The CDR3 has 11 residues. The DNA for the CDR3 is TGCAGTGCTAGGGGGACAGGTGAAGCTTTCTTT. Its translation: CSARGTGEAFF.

The CDR3 region has the DNA TGTGCCAGCAGTTACACCCGACAGGGACACTCACCCCTCCACTTT. As protein: CASSYTRQGHSPLHF. The chain recombines TRBV6-5 with TRBJ1-6; 7 bases are shared with TRBD1. This CDR3 is 15 amino acids long. Germline lookup yields CDR1 MNHEY and CDR2 SVGAGI. V was pared by 2 bases and J by 10 bases, with 8 bases of the junction left unmatched.

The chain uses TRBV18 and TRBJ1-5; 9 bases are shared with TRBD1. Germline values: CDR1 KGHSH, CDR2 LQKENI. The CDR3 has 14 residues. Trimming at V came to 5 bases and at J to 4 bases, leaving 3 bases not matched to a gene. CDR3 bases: TGTGCCAGCTCATCAGGGACAGGGAATCAGCCCCAGCATTTT. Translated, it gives CASSSGTGNQPQHF.

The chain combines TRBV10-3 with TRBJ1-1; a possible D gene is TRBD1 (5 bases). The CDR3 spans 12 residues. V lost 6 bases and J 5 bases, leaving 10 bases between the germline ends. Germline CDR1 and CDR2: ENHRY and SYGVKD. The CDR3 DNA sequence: TGTGCCATCAGGGGGCCCGGGACTGAAGCTTTCTTT. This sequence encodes CAIRGPGTEAFF.

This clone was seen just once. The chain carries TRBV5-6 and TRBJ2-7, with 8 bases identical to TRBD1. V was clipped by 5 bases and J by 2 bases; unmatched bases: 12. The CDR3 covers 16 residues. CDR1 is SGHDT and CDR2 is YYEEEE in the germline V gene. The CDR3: CASSFPQGQGTYEQYF. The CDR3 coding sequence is TGTGCCAGCAGTTTCCCCCAAGGACAGGGTACCTACGAGCAGTACTTC.

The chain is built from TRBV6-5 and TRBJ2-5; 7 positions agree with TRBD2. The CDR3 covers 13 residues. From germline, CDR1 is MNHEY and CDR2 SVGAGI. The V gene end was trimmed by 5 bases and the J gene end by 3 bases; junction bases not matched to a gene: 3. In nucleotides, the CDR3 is TGTGCCAGCAGTCTCAGCGGGAAAGAGACCCAGTACTTC. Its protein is CASSLSGKETQYF.

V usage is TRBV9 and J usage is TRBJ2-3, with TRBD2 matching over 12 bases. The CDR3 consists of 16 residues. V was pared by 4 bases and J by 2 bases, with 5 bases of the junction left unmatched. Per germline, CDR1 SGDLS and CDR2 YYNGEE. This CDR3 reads CASSPRTSGTTDTQYF. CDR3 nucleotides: TGTGCCAGCAGCCCCCGGACTAGCGGGACCACAGATACGCAGTATTTT.

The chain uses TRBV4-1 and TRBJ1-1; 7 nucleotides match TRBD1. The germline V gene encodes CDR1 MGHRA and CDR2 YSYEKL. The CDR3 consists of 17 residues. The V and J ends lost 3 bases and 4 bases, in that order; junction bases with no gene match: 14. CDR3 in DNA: TGCGCCAGCAGCCATGGAGGGGGCAGGGCCGGGGGCACTGAAGCTTTCTTT. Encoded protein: CASSHGGGRAGGTEAFF.

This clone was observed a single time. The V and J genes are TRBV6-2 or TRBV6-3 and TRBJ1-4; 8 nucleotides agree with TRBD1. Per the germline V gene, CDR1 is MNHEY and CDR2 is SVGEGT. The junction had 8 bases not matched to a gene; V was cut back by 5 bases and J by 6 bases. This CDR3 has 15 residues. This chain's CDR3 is CASSTPDRVYEKLFF. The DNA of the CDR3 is TGTGCCAGCAGTACGCCGGACAGGGTTTATGAAAAACTGTTTTTT.

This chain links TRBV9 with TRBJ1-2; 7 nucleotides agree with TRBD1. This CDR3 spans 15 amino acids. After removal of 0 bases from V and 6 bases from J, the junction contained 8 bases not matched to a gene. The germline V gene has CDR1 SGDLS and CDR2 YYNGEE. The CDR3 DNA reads TGTGCCAGCAGCGTAGACGGGAGAGGGGGCGATGGCTACACCTTC. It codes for CASSVDGRGGDGYTF.

The CDR3 loop reads CAWSALPGPSYEQYF. In DNA, the CDR3 is TGTGCCTGGAGCGCACTCCCAGGTCCCTCGTACGAGCAGTACTTC. The chain uses TRBV30 and TRBJ2-7; D ambiguous. Trimming left V 3 bases short and J 4 bases short, with 19 bases between. The germline V gene has CDR1 GTSNPN and CDR2 SVGIG (reference sequence). The length of the CDR3 is 15 residues. Together with reference TRBV30 and TRBJ2-7, the CDR3 gives the full variable domain: SQTIHQWPATLVQPVGSPLSLECTVEGTSNPNLYWYRQAAGRGLQLLFYSVGIGQISSEVPQNLSASRPQDRQFILSSKKLLLSDSGFYLCAWSALPGPSYEQYFGPGTRLTVT.

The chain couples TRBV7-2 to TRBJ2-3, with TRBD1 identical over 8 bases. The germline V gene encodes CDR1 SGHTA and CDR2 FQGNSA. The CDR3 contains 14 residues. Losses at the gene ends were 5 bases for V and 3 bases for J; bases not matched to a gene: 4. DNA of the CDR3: TGTGCCAGCAGCATAGGACAGGGAACAGATACGCAGTATTTT. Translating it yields CASSIGQGTDTQYF.

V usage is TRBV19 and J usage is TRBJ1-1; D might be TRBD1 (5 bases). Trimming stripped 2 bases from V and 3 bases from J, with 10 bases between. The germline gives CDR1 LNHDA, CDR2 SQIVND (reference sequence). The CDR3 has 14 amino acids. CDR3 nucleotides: TGTGCCAGTAGTATACAGGGAGCGCACACTGAAGCTTTCTTT. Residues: CASSIQGAHTEAFF.

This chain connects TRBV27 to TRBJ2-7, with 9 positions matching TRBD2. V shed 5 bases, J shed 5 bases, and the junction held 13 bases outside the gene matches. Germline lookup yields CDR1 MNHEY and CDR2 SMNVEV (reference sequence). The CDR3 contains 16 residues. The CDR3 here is CASSSPTVAGVNEQYF. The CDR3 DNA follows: TGTGCCAGCAGTAGTCCTACAGTAGCGGGAGTCAACGAGCAGTACTTC.